One sample yielded the 3 T cell receptor beta chains listed below, sequenced in a study of molecular identifiers for immune sequencing clone quantification. TCRdb independently ran MiXCR on the PCR reads; one entry per CDR3 protein. The sample has some 70,000 distinct CDR3 sequences, 15% to 20% seen once. The sequencing sample was made of naive CD8+ T cells from blood, with Jurkat cell RNA spiked in. Described subset: FACS-sorted CD8+CD4-CCR7+CD45RA+ naive T cells. Receptors originate from a human donor in good health. Some libraries in this study had Jurkat cell RNA spiked in.

The chain joins TRBV2 to TRBJ1-5, with a tentative D call TRBD1 (5 bases). This CDR3 has 14 residues. The V end lost 7 bases, the J end lost 2 bases, and 12 bases lay between the germline ends. The germline V gene has CDR1 SNHLY and CDR2 FYNNEI. The CDR3 DNA is TGTGCCAGCACTCAGGGAGGGGGCAATCAGCCCCAGCATTTT. Its translation: CASTQGGGNQPQHF.

This clonotype was seen ten or more times. The V call is TRBV20-1, the J call TRBJ2-3; D unresolved. Germline CDR1 and CDR2: DFQATT and SNEGSKA (reference sequence). This CDR3 has 10 residues. The V end lost 6 bases, the J end lost 0 bases, and 1 base lay between the germline ends. For the CDR3, the DNA is TGCAGTGCGAGCACAGATACGCAGTATTTT. Its protein is CSASTDTQYF.

In this sample, this clonotype turned up many times. The V and J genes are TRBV27 and TRBJ2-3; unclear D gene. Deletions cut 6 bases from V and 2 bases from J, with 6 bases between. The CDR3 extends over 12 amino acids. CDR1 and CDR2 (germline): MNHEY, SMNVEV (reference sequence). CDR3 region: CASSHLTDTQYF. DNA of the CDR3: TGTGCCAGCAGCCATCTCACAGATACGCAGTATTTT.